A single sample gave rise to the 10 T cell receptor beta chains below, sequenced in a study of post-analysis software for immune sequencing data. Study-wide findings and caveats: Roughly 5 TRBV segments (TRBV5-6, TRBV5-1 and TRBV20-1 among them) occurred more frequently in patients than in controls.

Their recognized antigens are unknown. Prepared libraries of TCR beta cDNA carried unique molecular identifiers. MiXCR, run by TCRdb on the PCR reads, gives a single entry per CDR3 protein. The repertoire has just over 250,000 distinct CDR3 sequences, roughly a third of them found once; the top ten carry around 4.7%. Source material: blood. The receptors shown here come from a girl aged 5 to 17 with multiple sclerosis.

This chain uses TRBV10-3 with TRBJ2-1; 7 nucleotides line up with TRBD1. The germline CDR1 and CDR2 sequences are ENHRY and SYGVKD. Trimming took 3 bases from V and 7 from J; bases not matched to a gene: 9. This CDR3 is 15 amino acids long. Here the CDR3 reads CAISERDRVGNEQFF. The CDR3 region has the DNA TGTGCCATCAGTGAACGCGACAGGGTAGGAAATGAGCAGTTCTTC.

This clonotype has just one count. The gene calls are TRBV10-3 and TRBJ2-3; TRBD1 aligns across 9 bases. This CDR3 region has 20 residues. With 0 bases clipped from V and 1 base from J, the junction kept 14 bases outside the gene matches. CDR1 is ENHRY and CDR2 is SYGVKD in the germline V gene. CDR3 sequence reads: CAISESQTGGTDPGTDTQYF. In nucleotides, the CDR3 is TGTGCCATCAGTGAGTCCCAGACAGGGGGGACGGACCCGGGCACAGATACGCAGTATTTT.

This clonotype was detected many times. The chain combines TRBV30 with TRBJ2-1; 8 positions match TRBD2. The J segment lost 9 bases and the V segment lost 3 bases, leaving 10 bases of the junction unmatched. The CDR3 is made up of 14 amino acids. Germline CDR1 reads GTSNPN; CDR2 reads SVGIG (reference sequence). For the CDR3, the DNA is TGTGCCTGGAGCGCGGGACTAGTTCCTCTTGAGCAGTTCTTC. It translates to CAWSAGLVPLEQFF.

Comment on this clonotype: A much larger clone sits a single nucleotide away, making a read error possible. This chain joins TRBV11-2 and TRBJ2-1, with 9 bases matching TRBD2. The CDR3 has 16 residues. Germline loops: CDR1 SGHAT, CDR2 FQNNGV. The CDR3 loop reads CARSLPSSGVYNEQFF. CDR3 nucleotides: TGTGCCCGCAGCTTACCCTCTAGCGGGGTATACAATGAGCAGTTCTTC.

The chain joins TRBV9 to TRBJ1-2, with D possibly being TRBD1 (5 bases). V was clipped by 4 bases and J by 13 bases, with 20 bases between them. The CDR3 has 13 amino acids. CDR1 and CDR2 (germline): SGDLS, YYNGEE. The CDR3 DNA sequence: TGTGCCAGCAGCCCTGGGGCCTACTATGGCCGCACCTTC. Translated, it gives CASSPGAYYGRTF.

This clonotype was observed many times. The chain recombines TRBV5-1 with TRBJ1-2, with D possibly TRBD1 on 6 matching bases. V dropped 5 bases and J dropped 5 bases, with 10 bases sitting between them. This CDR3 comprises 12 residues. Germline V gives CDR1 SGHRS, CDR2 YFSETQ. CDR3 region: CASRDSSYGYTF. The CDR3 DNA is TGCGCCAGCAGGGACAGCTCGTATGGCTACACCTTC.

This clonotype was found many times. The rearrangement links TRBV7-7 to TRBJ2-1, with D tentatively TRBD1 (5 bases). Trimming took 5 bases from V and 1 from J, leaving 12 bases between them. This CDR3 has 15 residues. Germline V gene lookup returns CDR1 SSHAT and CDR2 FNYEAQ (reference sequence). CDR3 region: CASSPGPGSYNEQFF. In DNA, the CDR3 is TGTGCCAGCAGCCCAGGGCCAGGGTCCTACAATGAGCAGTTCTTC.

This clonotype was seen repeatedly, ten times or more. The rearrangement uses TRBV12-3 or TRBV12-4 and TRBJ1-5; D perhaps matches TRBD1 (5 bases). The CDR3 runs to 17 residues. V gave up 3 bases and J gave up 3 bases, with 18 bases separating them. The CDR3 region has the DNA TGTGCCAGCAGTTTGGCCTTTCCGGGGCGGTTCAATCAGCCCCAGCATTTT. This codes for CASSLAFPGRFNQPQHF.

The gene calls are TRBV4-1 and TRBJ1-5, with TRBD1 as a possible D gene (5 bases). The germline CDR1 and CDR2 sequences are MGHRA and YSYEKL. CDR3 length equals 16 residues. V lost 1 base, J lost 7 bases, and 17 bases lay in between. The CDR3 DNA reads TGCGCCAGCAGCCAAGGGCCGGGACGGGCCCTGCAGCCCCAGCATTTT. As protein: CASSQGPGRALQPQHF.

As regards this clonotype: Just one base apart from a much larger clone, this may be a read error. V and J are TRBV10-3 and TRBJ2-5; a weak D match, TRBD2 (6 bases). CDR1 is ENHRY, CDR2 SYGVKD, per germline. V was trimmed by 8 bases and J by 11 bases, leaving 27 bases between them. The length of the CDR3 is 15 residues. Written as DNA, the CDR3 is TGTGCCATCTCAACCTCCGGAGAGTTCGGGGGTGAGCAGTACTTC. This encodes CAISTSGEFGGEQYF.